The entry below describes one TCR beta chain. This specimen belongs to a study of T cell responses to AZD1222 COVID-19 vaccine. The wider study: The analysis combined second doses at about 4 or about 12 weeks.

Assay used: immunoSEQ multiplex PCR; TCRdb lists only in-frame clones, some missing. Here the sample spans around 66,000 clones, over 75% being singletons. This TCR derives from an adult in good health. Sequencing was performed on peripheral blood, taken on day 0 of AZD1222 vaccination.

The CDR3 loop reads CASSLGWDTQYF. The CDR3 DNA reads TGTGCCAGCAGCTTAGGGTGGGATACGCAGTATTTT. V gene TRBV7-2 combines with J gene TRBJ2-3; D is unresolved. Germline-derived CDR1 and CDR2 are SGHTA and FQGNSA. CDR3 length equals 12 residues. With 1 base removed from V and 6 bases from J, the gap between germline ends came to 5 bases. Using reference TRBV7-2 and TRBJ2-3 for the parts outside the CDR3, the full variable domain is GAGVSQSPSNKVTEKGKDVELRCDPISGHTALYWYRQSLGQGLEFLIYFQGNSAPDKSGLPSDRFSAERTGGSVSTLTIQRTQQEDSAVYLCASSLGWDTQYFGPGTRLTVL.